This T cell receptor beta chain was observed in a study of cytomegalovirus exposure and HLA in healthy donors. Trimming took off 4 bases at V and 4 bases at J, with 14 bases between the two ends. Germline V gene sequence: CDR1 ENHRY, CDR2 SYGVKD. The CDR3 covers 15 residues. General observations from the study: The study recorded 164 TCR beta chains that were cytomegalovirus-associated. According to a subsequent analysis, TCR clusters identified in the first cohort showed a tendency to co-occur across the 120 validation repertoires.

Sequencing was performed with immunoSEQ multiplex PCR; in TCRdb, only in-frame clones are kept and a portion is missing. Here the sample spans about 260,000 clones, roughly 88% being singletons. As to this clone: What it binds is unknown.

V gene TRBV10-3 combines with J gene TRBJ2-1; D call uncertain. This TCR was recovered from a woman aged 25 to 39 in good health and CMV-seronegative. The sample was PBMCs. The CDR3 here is CAISVSGTTYNEQFF. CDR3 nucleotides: TGTGCCATCAGTGTTTCAGGCACTACTTACAATGAGCAGTTCTTC.